The subject of this entry is one T cell receptor (beta chain). No cognate antigen has been identified for it. Per-nucleotide qualities are absent, and no much larger clonotype sits a single base away. This entry is derived from a study of CD8 T cells in ankylosing spondylitis (dated by TCRdb to the late 2010s). A note on the overall study: To find TCR variants linked to disease, the study profiled T cell receptor beta repertoires in ankylosing spondylitis patients and healthy donors. The full study cohort was made up of under 30 ankylosing spondylitis patients and 108 healthy donors. Peripheral blood samples were taken, and synovial fluid was additionally collected from ankylosing spondylitis patients.

What the work shows at the level of the full study, not this receptor alone: Significant enrichment of the disease-linked clones was reported in matched synovial fluid samples from ankylosing spondylitis patients. A CD8+ phenotype was shown by the disease-linked clones, which were found at relatively low frequencies in peripheral blood. Some TCR beta motif variants had previously been reported in synovial fluid and blood of reactive arthritis patients, which suggested common disease-initiation mechanisms. A TCR beta motif made up of several highly homologous amino acid variants appeared to be characteristic of blood from ankylosing spondylitis patients.

V is cut back by 0 bases and J by 5 bases, with 6 bases in the junction unmatched. Looking up the germline V gene yields CDR1 SGHRS and CDR2 YFSETQ. Reading from cysteine to phenylalanine, the CDR3 counts 16 amino acids. Only the CDR3 DNA stays, 48 bases, in frame from base 1. For sequencing, an Illumina HiSeq 2500 was employed. Quantitative 5'-RACE with molecular barcodes was the method used to prepare the TCR beta libraries. In the paper's pipeline: A new computational method, built on a probabilistic model of VDJ rearrangement, was used to identify disease-linked TCR variants. TCRdb itself trimmed the public reads at Q25 with fastp, ran MiXCR and retained productive beta chains. Identical CDR3 protein sequences are pooled into one entry, listed with their most common genes and DNA. Here the V and J calls rest on TCRdb's processing, not on the authors' analysis. The sample records some 130,000 distinct CDR3 sequences, 7% to 8% of which are singletons. The leading ten clones occupy roughly 12% of the sample.

Sample: blood, either unsorted or a sorted T cell fraction (not recorded which). The clonotype was recovered from a female donor with ankylosing spondylitis or in good health (not recorded which). This chain is built from TRBV5-1 and TRBJ2-1; 9 of the junction bases match TRBD2. The DNA is as follows: TGCGCCAGCAGCTTGGGCGGGGGGGCCGGGAACAATGAGCAGTTCTTC. Translation gives CASSLGGGAGNNEQFF.